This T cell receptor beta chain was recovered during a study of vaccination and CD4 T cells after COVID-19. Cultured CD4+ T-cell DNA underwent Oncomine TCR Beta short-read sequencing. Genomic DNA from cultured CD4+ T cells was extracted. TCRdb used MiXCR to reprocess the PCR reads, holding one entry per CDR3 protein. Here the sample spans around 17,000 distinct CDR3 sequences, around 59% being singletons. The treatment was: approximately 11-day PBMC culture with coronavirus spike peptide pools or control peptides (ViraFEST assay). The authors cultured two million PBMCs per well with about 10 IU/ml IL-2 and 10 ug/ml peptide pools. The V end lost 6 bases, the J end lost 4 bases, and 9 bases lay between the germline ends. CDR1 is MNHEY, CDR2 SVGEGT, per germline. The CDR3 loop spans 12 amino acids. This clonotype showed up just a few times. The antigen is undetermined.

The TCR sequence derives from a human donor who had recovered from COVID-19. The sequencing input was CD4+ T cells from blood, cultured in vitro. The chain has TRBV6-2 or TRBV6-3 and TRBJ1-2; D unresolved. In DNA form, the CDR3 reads TGTGCCAGCAGCCGGGATTTCTATGGCTACACCTTC. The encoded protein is CASSRDFYGYTF.